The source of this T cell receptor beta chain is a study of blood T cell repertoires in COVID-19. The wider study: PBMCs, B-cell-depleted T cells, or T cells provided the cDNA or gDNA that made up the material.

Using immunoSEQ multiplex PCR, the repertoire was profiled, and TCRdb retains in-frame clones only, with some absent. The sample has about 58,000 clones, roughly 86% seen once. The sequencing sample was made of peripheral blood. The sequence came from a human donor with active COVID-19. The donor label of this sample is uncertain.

DNA for the CDR3: TGTGCCAGCAGTTCTGGGGGGGCGCGTACTGAAGCTTTCTTT. It specifies CASSSGGARTEAFF. The V and J genes are TRBV6-5 and TRBJ1-1; TRBD1 is a possible D gene (6 bases). Trimming cost V 4 bases and J 5 bases, with 14 bases left between them. This CDR3 is 14 amino acids long. The germline CDR1 and CDR2 sequences are MNHEY and SVGAGI.